These 17 T cell receptor beta chains originate from one sample sequenced in a study of cytomegalovirus exposure and HLA in healthy donors. In the PCR, 60 Vbeta and 13 Jbeta primers were used. The method was immunoSEQ multiplex PCR; TCRdb's version includes in-frame clones alone and lacks a portion of them. The data contain about 150,000 clones, 75% to 85% of them seen just once; the ten biggest clones take up approximately 8%. Source material: PBMCs. The receptor set was obtained from a man in his thirties or forties in good health and CMV-seropositive.

The chain joins TRBV9 to TRBJ1-1, with 9 bases matching TRBD1. The J segment lost 4 bases and the V segment lost 3 bases, leaving 7 bases of the junction unmatched. Germline loops: CDR1 SGDLS, CDR2 YYNGEE. The CDR3 has 15 amino acids. The CDR3 loop reads CASSGRTGEGTEAFF. As DNA, the CDR3 is TGTGCCAGCAGCGGGCGGACAGGGGAGGGCACTGAAGCTTTCTTT.

J is TRBJ1-1 and V is TRBV11-2; no reliable D call. V lost 5 bases, J lost 1 base, and 11 bases lay in between. The CDR3 spans 14 residues. CDR1 is SGHAT, CDR2 FQNNGV, per germline. CDR3 sequence reads: CASSKGGRNTEAFF. In nucleotides, the CDR3 is TGTGCCAGCAGCAAGGGAGGCAGGAACACTGAAGCTTTCTTT.

This CDR3 reads CASSVAVAMNTEAFF. DNA of the CDR3: TGTGCCAGCAGTGTAGCGGTGGCCATGAACACTGAAGCTTTCTTT. The chain has TRBV6-1 and TRBJ1-1; D call uncertain. The germline V and J ends were trimmed by 4 bases and 0 bases, with 12 bases remaining between them. Germline CDR1 reads MNHNS; CDR2 reads SASEGT. CDR3 length: 15 residues.

V gene TRBV7-2 combines with J gene TRBJ2-5; tentatively, D is TRBD1 (6 bases). The end of the DNA aligns better with TRBJ2-7, so the J call may be wrong. This CDR3 comprises 12 residues. CDR1 is SGHTA and CDR2 is FQGNSA in the germline V gene. The CDR3 loop is CASSFGTSEQYF. The CDR3 DNA is TGTGCCAGCAGCTTCGGGACATCCGAGCAGTACTTC.

This clone was observed a single time. The gene calls are TRBV28 and TRBJ1-3, with 7 bases that match TRBD1. Germline assignment: CDR1 MDHEN and CDR2 SYDVKM. The trim removed 8 bases at V and 0 bases at J, leaving 7 bases unmatched. The CDR3 has 15 residues. The CDR3 loop is CASWSAGGSGNTIYF. The DNA of the CDR3 is TGTGCCAGCTGGTCTGCAGGGGGCTCTGGAAACACCATATATTTT.

This clone came up a few times. The V call is TRBV19, the J call TRBJ2-7; 9 bases align to TRBD1. J was trimmed by 4 bases and V by 3 bases; bases with no gene match: 7. This CDR3 comprises 15 residues. Per the germline V gene, CDR1 is LNHDA and CDR2 is SQIVND (reference sequence). In nucleotides, the CDR3 is TGTGCCAGTAGTATCACTCACAGGGGGCGATACGAGCAGTACTTC. This gives the protein CASSITHRGRYEQYF.

V is TRBV30 and J is TRBJ1-5, with 8 bases identical to TRBD1. V lost 5 bases and J lost 2; bases outside the gene matches: 5. The CDR3 runs 14 residues. CDR1 and CDR2 (germline): GTSNPN, SVGIG (reference sequence). The CDR3 DNA reads as TGTGCCTGGGGACAGGGCATGGGCAATCAGCCCCAGCATTTT. Amino acid sequence: CAWGQGMGNQPQHF.

This clone was picked up one time. This sequence joins TRBV5-1 and TRBJ1-6; D uncertain. The length of the CDR3 is 14 residues. The germline CDR1 and CDR2 sequences are SGHRS and YFSETQ. V was clipped by 0 bases and J by 10 bases, with 11 bases between them. This chain's CDR3 is CASSLETRRSPLHF. The CDR3 bases are TGCGCCAGCAGCTTGGAGACCCGGCGGTCACCCCTCCACTTT.

The V call is TRBV27, the J call TRBJ2-7, with D unresolved. Trimming removed 0 bases at V and 9 bases at J, with 12 bases between. This CDR3 is built from 13 residues. Germline-derived CDR1 and CDR2 are MNHEY and SMNVEV (reference sequence). CDR3 region: CASSLSAAMGQYF. The CDR3 coding sequence is TGTGCCAGCAGTTTATCTGCGGCGATGGGGCAGTACTTC.

The V call is TRBV29-1, the J call TRBJ2-5; D is possibly TRBD2 (6 bases). Judging by the DNA end, TRBJ2-7 fits better; the J call may be wrong. There are 15 residues in the CDR3. Germline V lookup: CDR1 SQVTM, CDR2 ANQGSEA. DNA for the CDR3: TGCAGCGTTGAAGATCGGCTAGCGAATAACTACGAGCAGTACTTC. Encoded protein: CSVEDRLANNYEQYF.

CDR3 in DNA: TGTGCCAGCAGCCCCGGGGACAGAAGTAATGAAAAACTGTTTTTT. This codes for CASSPGDRSNEKLFF. V usage is TRBV9 and J usage is TRBJ1-4, with 7 positions matching TRBD1. This CDR3 contains 15 residues. Losses at the gene ends were 4 bases for V and 4 bases for J; bases not matched to a gene: 7. Germline V gives CDR1 SGDLS, CDR2 YYNGEE.

As concerns this clone: Other DNA sequences in this sample translate to the same CDR3. The CDR3 DNA is TGTGCCAGCAGTCCACAGGGAAACACCATATATTTT. Protein product: CASSPQGNTIYF. The chain has TRBV6-5 and TRBJ1-3; D unclear. Germline CDR1 reads MNHEY; CDR2 reads SVGAGI. V was cut by 5 bases and J by 4 bases, with 6 bases left in between. This CDR3 comprises 12 residues.

The chain couples TRBV7-2 to TRBJ2-7; no definite D call. This CDR3 is built from 12 residues. Germline CDR1 and CDR2: SGHTA and FQGNSA. V dropped 4 bases and J dropped 3 bases, with 7 bases sitting between them. CDR3 DNA: TGTGCCAGCAGCTCCCCCGGCTACGAGCAGTACTTC. Residues: CASSSPGYEQYF.

The chain recombines TRBV19 with TRBJ1-4; D may be TRBD1 (6 bases). Trimming took off 3 bases at V and 5 bases at J, with 16 bases between the two ends. Germline lookup yields CDR1 LNHDA and CDR2 SQIVND (reference sequence). The CDR3 covers 16 residues. In DNA form, the CDR3 reads TGTGCCAGTAGTATCTCAGGGGCCGCGGCCAATGAAAAACTGTTTTTT. Protein sequence: CASSISGAAANEKLFF.

In this sample, this clone turned up once. The rearrangement uses TRBV7-9 and TRBJ2-4; the D gene is possibly TRBD2 (5 bases). This CDR3 comprises 12 residues. V shed 6 bases and J shed 10 bases, with 13 bases lying between them. Germline V gives CDR1 SEHNR, CDR2 FQNEAQ (reference sequence). The CDR3 nucleotides read TGTGCCAGCAGTCCAGCGGATAGAATTCAGTACTTC. Protein: CASSPADRIQYF.

The chain uses TRBV7-6 and TRBJ2-1; 9 nucleotides line up with TRBD2. Per germline, CDR1 SGHVS and CDR2 FNYEAQ. CDR3 length: 15 amino acids. The V segment lost 1 base and the J segment 10 bases; nucleotides outside the gene matches: 8. DNA of the CDR3: TGTGCCAGCAGCTTAGTCGCGGGAGGGCCACAAGAGCAGTTCTTC. Its protein is CASSLVAGGPQEQFF.

This clone was counted a few times. This sequence joins TRBV11-2 and TRBJ2-3; D possibly corresponds to TRBD2 (6 bases). Trimming pared 10 bases from V and 4 bases from J, leaving 18 bases between. This CDR3 is built from 14 residues. From germline, CDR1 is SGHAT and CDR2 FQNNGV. The CDR3 region is CATTLGSGPDTQYF. The DNA of the CDR3 is TGTGCCACCACCCTTGGTAGCGGCCCAGATACGCAGTATTTT.